This T cell receptor beta chain was retrieved from a study of cytomegalovirus exposure and HLA in healthy donors. Across the whole study: Earlier, approximately 110 million unique TCR beta sequences were recovered from approximately 200 million T cells by an analysis.

Use of 60 Vbeta and 13 Jbeta primers characterized the PCR. This table comes from immunoSEQ multiplex PCR, and its TCRdb copy is limited to in-frame clones, with some not included. The sample records 150,000 to 200,000 clones, 70% to 90% being singletons. This clone was observed a handful of times. Antigen unknown. Other DNA sequences from this sample encode an identical CDR3 as well. The CDR3 loop spans 14 amino acids. The germline gives CDR1 SGHRS, CDR2 YFSETQ. The V and J ends lost 0 bases and 4 bases, in that order; junction bases with no gene match: 0. Study-wide points: Trimming of TCR beta V- and J-genes showed a link, identified in a later analysis, to a missense DCLRE1C variant. It was reported that the classifier diagnosed cytomegalovirus status with high specificity and sensitivity in both the original and validation cohorts.

The material sequenced was PBMCs. The J gene is TRBJ1-2, the V gene TRBV5-1; 10 bases map to TRBD1. The sequence was collected from a man aged 18 to 30 in good health and CMV-seropositive. Here the CDR3 reads CASSLGQGAYGYTF. The CDR3 coding sequence is TGCGCCAGCAGCTTGGGACAGGGGGCCTATGGCTACACCTTC. Based on the CDR3 plus reference TRBV5-1 and TRBJ1-2, the full variable domain is KAGVTQTPRYLIKTRGQQVTLSCSPISGHRSVSWYQQTPGQGLQFLFEYFSETQRNKGNFPGRFSGRQFSNSRSEMNVSTLELGDSALYLCASSLGQGAYGYTFGSGTRLTVV.